This record looks at one TCR beta chain sequence and its context. This record comes from a study of blood T cell repertoires in COVID-19. About the research overall: Some COVID-19 samples were acute and others convalescent; all came from the United States, Italy and Spain. PBMCs, B-cell-depleted T cells, or T cells provided the cDNA or gDNA that made up the material.

From germline, CDR1 is SGDLS and CDR2 YYNGEE. V lost 4 bases to trimming and J lost 2 bases, with 7 bases between them. This CDR3 has 13 amino acids. Here immunoSEQ multiplex PCR was the method, and the copy in TCRdb shows in-frame clones only, minus some. The sample has about 500,000 clones, 87% seen once; the top ten hold around 0.7%. Which cohort a participant joined came from the clinical history participants gave. Recovered participants had two consecutive negative NP/OP PCR tests, healthcare professional clearance, or symptom resolution. This clonotype originated in a woman in her late teens or twenties who had recovered from COVID-19. Sequenced input: PBMCs or T cells enriched from blood (not recorded which). J is TRBJ1-3 and V is TRBV9; D remains ambiguous. Written as DNA, the CDR3 is TGTGCCAGCAGCCAGGCCACTGGAAACACCATATATTTT. Residues: CASSQATGNTIYF. The full variable domain, completed using reference TRBV9 and TRBJ1-3, is DSGVTQTPKHLITATGQRVTLRCSPRSGDLSVYWYQQSLDQGLQFLIQYYNGEERAKGNILERFSAQQFPDLHSELNLSSLELGDSALYFCASSQATGNTIYFGEGSWLTVV.